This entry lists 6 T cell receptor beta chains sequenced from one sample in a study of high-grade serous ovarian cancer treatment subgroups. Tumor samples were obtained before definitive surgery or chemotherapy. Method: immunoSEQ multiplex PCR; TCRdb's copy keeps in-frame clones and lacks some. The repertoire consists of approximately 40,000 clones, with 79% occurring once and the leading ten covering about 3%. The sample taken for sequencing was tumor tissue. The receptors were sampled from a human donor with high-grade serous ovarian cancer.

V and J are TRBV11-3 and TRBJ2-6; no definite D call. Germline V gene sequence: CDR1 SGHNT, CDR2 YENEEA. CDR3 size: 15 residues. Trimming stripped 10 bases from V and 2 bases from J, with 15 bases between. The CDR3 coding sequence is TGTGCCACCGACCTCGGCCCTCCTGGGGCCAACGTCCTGACTTTC. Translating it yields CATDLGPPGANVLTF.

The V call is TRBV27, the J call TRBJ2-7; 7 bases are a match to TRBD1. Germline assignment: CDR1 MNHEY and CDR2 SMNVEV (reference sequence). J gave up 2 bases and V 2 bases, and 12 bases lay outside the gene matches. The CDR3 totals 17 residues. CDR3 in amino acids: CASSLRRTGPQPYEQYF. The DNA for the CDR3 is TGTGCCAGCAGTTTACGCCGGACAGGCCCCCAGCCCTACGAGCAGTACTTC.

This CDR3 reads CASSPYTGELFF. CDR3 in DNA: TGTGCCAGCAGCCCTTACACCGGGGAGCTGTTTTTT. The rearrangement joins TRBV7-9 to TRBJ2-2; D is unclear. Deletions cut 5 bases from V and 3 bases from J, with 4 bases between. The CDR3 is 12 amino acids. Looked up from germline, CDR1 is SEHNR and CDR2 is FQNEAQ (reference sequence).

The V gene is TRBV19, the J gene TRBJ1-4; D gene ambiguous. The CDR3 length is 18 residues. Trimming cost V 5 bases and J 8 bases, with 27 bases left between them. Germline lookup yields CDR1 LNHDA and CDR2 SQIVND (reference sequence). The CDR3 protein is CASSGVYGYYRPEEKLFF. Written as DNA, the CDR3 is TGTGCCAGTAGTGGGGTTTACGGATACTATCGGCCGGAGGAAAAACTGTTTTTT.

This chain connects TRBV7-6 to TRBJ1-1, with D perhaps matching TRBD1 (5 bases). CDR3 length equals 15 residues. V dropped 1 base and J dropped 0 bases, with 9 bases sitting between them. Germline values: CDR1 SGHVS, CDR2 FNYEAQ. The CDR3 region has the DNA TGTGCCAGCAGCTTAGTTGGGGGATTGAACACTGAAGCTTTCTTT. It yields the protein CASSLVGGLNTEAFF.

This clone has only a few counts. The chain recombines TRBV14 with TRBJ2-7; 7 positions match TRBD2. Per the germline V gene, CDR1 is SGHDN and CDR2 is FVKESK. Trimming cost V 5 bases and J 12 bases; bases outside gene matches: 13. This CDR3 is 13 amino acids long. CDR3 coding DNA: TGTGCCAGCAGCGCCCAGGGAGGGGACCCCGGGTACTTC. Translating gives CASSAQGGDPGYF.